These 15 T cell receptor beta chains came from one sample sequenced in a study of regulatory T cells in long-lasting Graves disease. The time point denotes: newly diagnosed GD, antithyroid drugs for less than 3 months. Scientists built the TCR library using RNA that was extracted from PBMCs. The authors built TCR beta libraries using iRepertoire HTBI primers and Arm-PCR of CDR3 regions. TCRdb re-called the multiplex PCR reads with MiXCR, one entry per CDR3 protein. The sample carries some 560,000 distinct CDR3 sequences, 15% to 20% recorded once. The sample was also linked to a second study, of T cells in Graves' hyperthyroidism and ophthalmopathy.

The sequences come from peripheral blood mononuclear cells (PBMCs), collected at new diagnosis, from a patient treated with antithyroid drugs. These receptor sequences come from a woman aged 40 to 65 with Graves disease.

Comment on this clonotype: The junction and the germline gene differ at one end; a read error may be behind it. The chain recombines TRBV14 with TRBJ2-3; 8 bases map to TRBD1. This CDR3 region has 17 residues. Germline CDR1 SGHDN, CDR2 FVKESK. The CDR3 sequence: CASSQASTGVGTDTQYF. CDR3 sequence (DNA): TGCGCCAGCAGCCAAGCGTCGACAGGGGTCGGCACAGATACGCAGTATTTT.

There are a few counts of this clonotype. The CDR3 coding sequence is TGTGCCAGCGGCGGGACGACGAACACCGGGGAGCTGTTTTTT. It encodes CASGGTTNTGELFF. The chain uses TRBV6-1 and TRBJ2-2; possible D gene TRBD2, 6 bases. CDR3 length: 14 residues. Per the germline V gene, CDR1 is MNHNS and CDR2 is SASEGT. With 8 bases removed from V and 0 bases from J, the gap between germline ends came to 10 bases.

This clonotype appeared many times. The chain couples TRBV12-3 or TRBV12-4 to TRBJ2-7, with no clear D. The V gene lost 5 bases and the J gene lost 2 bases, with 13 bases spanning the gap. The CDR3 has 14 residues. CDR3 in amino acids: CASSPPGRPYEQYF. The CDR3 DNA follows: TGTGCCAGCAGTCCACCGGGCAGGCCCTACGAGCAGTACTTC.

The V gene is TRBV12-3 or TRBV12-4, the J gene TRBJ1-5; TRBD1 might be the D (6 bases). The CDR3 is 14 residues long. V shed 8 bases and J shed 0 bases, with 11 bases lying between them. The CDR3 spells CASGLGGSNQPQHF. The CDR3 region has the DNA TGTGCCAGCGGCCTAGGGGGTAGCAATCAGCCCCAGCATTTT.

This clonotype was found many times. CDR3: CASSRDLIRTDTQYF. The DNA of the CDR3 is TGTGCCAGCAGTCGCGACTTAATACGCACAGATACGCAGTATTTT. The V gene is TRBV6-1, the J gene TRBJ2-3; D uncertain. Germline CDR1 reads MNHNS; CDR2 reads SASEGT. V was pared by 5 bases and J by 1 base, with 13 bases between. The CDR3 is 15 amino acids.

This clonotype was observed at least ten times. The gene calls are TRBV12-3 or TRBV12-4 and TRBJ2-1; TRBD1 matches 10 bases. Germline trimming cut 3 bases from V and 7 bases from J; bases unmatched to any gene: 15. This CDR3 is 18 amino acids long. This CDR3 reads CASSFSVASGQGGNEQFF. The CDR3 DNA is TGTGCCAGCAGTTTTTCCGTGGCGAGTGGACAGGGGGGAAATGAGCAGTTCTTC.

This clonotype was counted many times. V is TRBV5-1 and J is TRBJ1-2; D is unclear. Per the germline V gene, CDR1 is SGHRS and CDR2 is YFSETQ. The CDR3 runs 13 residues. Trimming stripped 3 bases from V and 6 bases from J, with 12 bases between. The CDR3 coding sequence is TGCGCCAGCAGCTCTGGACGGGGAGATGGCTACACCTTC. Its protein product is CASSSGRGDGYTF.

This clonotype showed up just a few times. The chain links TRBV20-1 to TRBJ1-2; 8 bases are shared with TRBD1. Germline CDR1 and CDR2: DFQATT and SNEGSKA (reference sequence). CDR3 length: 13 residues. Trimming cost V 6 bases and J 2 bases; bases outside gene matches: 5. The CDR3 nucleotides are TGCAGTGCGCGGACAGGGAACAACTATGGCTACACCTTC. Its translation: CSARTGNNYGYTF.

V is TRBV4-1 and J is TRBJ2-3; 9 nucleotides agree with TRBD1. The CDR3 has 15 amino acids. Germline trimming cut 4 bases from V and 2 bases from J; bases unmatched to any gene: 4. CDR1 and CDR2 from the germline V gene are MGHRA and YSYEKL. The CDR3 spells CASSLRDRVTDTQYF. As DNA, the CDR3 is TGCGCCAGCAGCCTCCGGGACAGGGTCACAGATACGCAGTATTTT.

This clonotype was counted at least ten times. V is TRBV4-1 and J is TRBJ2-1; either TRBD1 or TRBD2 may fit D (5 bases each). The CDR3 is made up of 14 amino acids. Germline loops: CDR1 MGHRA, CDR2 YSYEKL. Trimming removed 0 bases from V and 9 bases from J, with 12 bases in between. CDR3 region: CASSQENGASEQFF. CDR3 bases: TGCGCCAGCAGCCAAGAGAACGGGGCCAGTGAGCAGTTCTTC.

This clonotype was counted ten times or more. This sequence joins TRBV5-1 and TRBJ2-3, with D possibly matching TRBD1 (6 bases). Trimming pared 4 bases from V and 2 bases from J, leaving 11 bases between. The CDR3 extends over 14 amino acids. CDR1 and CDR2 from the germline V gene are SGHRS and YFSETQ. The CDR3 DNA reads TGCGCCAGCAGCCGGGACACGAACACAGATACGCAGTATTTT. This gives the protein CASSRDTNTDTQYF. Drawing the rest from reference TRBV5-1 and TRBJ2-3, the complete variable domain is KAGVTQTPRYLIKTRGQQVTLSCSPISGHRSVSWYQQTPGQGLQFLFEYFSETQRNKGNFPGRFSGRQFSNSRSEMNVSTLELGDSALYLCASSRDTNTDTQYFGPGTRLTVL.

This clonotype was recorded a few times. The chain uses TRBV29-1 and TRBJ1-2, with D unresolved. From germline, CDR1 is SQVTM and CDR2 ANQGSEA. V lost 7 bases and J 1 base, leaving 7 bases between the germline ends. This CDR3 is built from 11 residues. The CDR3 region is CSAELNYGYTF. The DNA for the CDR3 is TGCAGCGCTGAGCTTAACTATGGCTACACCTTC. Supplemented by reference TRBV29-1 and TRBJ1-2, the full variable domain reads SAVISQKPSRDICQRGTSLTIQCQVDSQVTMMFWYRQQPGQSLTLIATANQGSEATYESGFVIDKFPISRPNLTFSTLTVSNMSPEDSSIYLCSAELNYGYTFGSGTRLTVV.

This clonotype was detected a few times. CDR3 nucleotide sequence: TGTGCCAGCAGCGCTCGAGGCAGGACCTCTGGAAACACCATATATTTT. Its protein is CASSARGRTSGNTIYF. J is TRBJ1-3 and V is TRBV11-3, with D hard to call. CDR1 and CDR2 (germline): SGHNT, YENEEA. V was pared by 5 bases and J by 0 bases, with 14 bases between. The CDR3 is made up of 16 amino acids.

The rearrangement uses TRBV7-9 and TRBJ2-7; tentative D call: TRBD1 (5 bases). The CDR3 totals 16 residues. Trimming took 1 base from V and 9 from J, leaving 22 bases between them. The germline V gene encodes CDR1 SEHNR and CDR2 FQNEAQ (reference sequence). CDR3 sequence (DNA): TGTGCCAGCAGCTTAGAAACATCCAGGGCGGCCCGAGTGCAGTACTTC. Amino acids: CASSLETSRAARVQYF.

The rearrangement joins TRBV7-2 to TRBJ2-3; D remains ambiguous. V was shortened by 0 bases and J by 7 bases, with 11 bases between the two germline ends. This CDR3 region has 14 residues. In germline, CDR1 is SGHTA, CDR2 FQGNSA. The CDR3: CASSLAAGANTQYF. The CDR3 DNA follows: TGTGCCAGCAGCTTAGCTGCAGGCGCAAATACGCAGTATTTT.